This T cell receptor beta chain originates from a study of blood T cell repertoires in COVID-19. In the study overall: Some COVID-19 samples were acute and others convalescent; all came from the United States, Italy and Spain. The cDNA or gDNA used as material had been derived from T cells, B-cell-depleted T cells, or PBMCs.

Seattle participants joined during active infection and were tracked over time. As processed by the authors: From reference gene primer amplification, estimates of nucleated cell counts were derived. Clones were read by immunoSEQ multiplex PCR, and TCRdb kept only the in-frame ones, dropping some. V, J and clone size are taken as reported in that table, and D and trimming were inferred from the DNA itself. The profile shows 250,000 or so clones, around nine tenths of them singletons. The sequencing input was peripheral blood. The clonotype originates from a man aged 25 to 40 with COVID-19, enrolled during active disease.

CDR3 loop: CASSQAGDLTYEQYF. CDR3 sequence (DNA): TGCGCCAGCAGCCAAGCAGGGGACCTAACCTACGAGCAGTACTTC. The chain carries TRBV4-1 and TRBJ2-7, with a possible D match to TRBD1 (6 bases). V was pared by 1 base and J by 2 bases, with 12 bases between. Germline V lookup: CDR1 MGHRA, CDR2 YSYEKL. There are 15 residues in the CDR3.